The rows below give T cell receptor beta chains drawn from one sample of a study of shared clonotypes between healthy human individuals. Repertoires were generated with immunoSEQ multiplex PCR, while TCRdb's copy carries only in-frame clones and drops some. Of around 510,000 clones listed, 90% to 97% are singletons. Sequenced input: naive CD4+ T cells sorted from blood. Source of these receptors: a woman aged 25 to 39 in good health. Each CDR3 is given with its conserved first and last residue. D genes are given only for firm matches.

V	D	length	J	DNA	CDR3
TRBV7-9	NA	15	TRBJ1-4	TGTGCCAGCAGCTTAGTCGGCCTCGAGAGTGAAAAACTGTTTTTT	CASSLVGLESEKLFF
TRBV5-1	NA	11	TRBJ2-2	TGCGCCAGCAGCTTCGCCGGGGAGCTGTTTTTT	CASSFAGELFF
TRBV28	NA	13	TRBJ2-2	TGTGCCAGCATTACATCGAACACCGGGGAGCTGTTTTTT	CASITSNTGELFF
TRBV4-1	NA	15	TRBJ2-5	TGCGCCAGCAGCCAAGAATTTGGGCTCCTTAAGATCCAGTACTTC	CASSQEFGLLKIQYF
TRBV6-5	TRBD1	15	TRBJ2-2	TGTGCCAGCAGCCCCGGGACAGATGGCGGCAGGGAGCTGTTTTTT	CASSPGTDGGRELFF
TRBV6-5	TRBD1	14	TRBJ2-5	TGTGCCAGCAGAGATCACAGGGGGCGCGGGACCCAGTACTTC	CASRDHRGRGTQYF
TRBV7-6	TRBD1	16	TRBJ2-6	TGTGCCAGCGCCGGGACAGGGGCAAAAGGGGCCAACGTCCTGACTTTC	CASAGTGAKGANVLTF
TRBV11-2	NA	16	TRBJ1-4	TGTGCCAGCAGCGGGGCCGGTACTGCAACTAATGAAAAACTGTTTTTT	CASSGAGTATNEKLFF
TRBV19	NA	15	TRBJ2-5	TGTGCCAGTAGTATAGATCGAGGGGCCCTCGGGACCCAGTACTTC	CASSIDRGALGTQYF
TRBV18	NA	22	TRBJ2-4	TGTGCCAGCTCACCATCATCCTCCCCCAGGGTCAAATCACCCGTCGCCAAAAACATTCAGTACTTC	CASSPSSSPRVKSPVAKNIQYF
TRBV2	TRBD2	18	TRBJ2-3	TGTGCCAGCAGTTCCCAGACTAGCGGGAACCGAGGCACAGATACGCAGTATTTT	CASSSQTSGNRGTDTQYF
TRBV10-3	TRBD2	15	TRBJ2-1	TGTGCCATCAGCACTAGCGGGGGGTCCTACAATGAGCAGTTCTTC	CAISTSGGSYNEQFF